The 3 T cell receptor beta chains listed next were all sequenced from one sample in a study of shared clonotypes between healthy human individuals. The naive CD8 fraction comprised CD45RO-negative cells positively selected for CCR7 and excluded terminally differentiated effector memory CD45RA+ cells. Profiling relied on immunoSEQ multiplex PCR, and the TCRdb table lists in-frame clones only, not all of them. The data contain about 550,000 clones, around 95% of them singletons. Sequencing was carried out using naive CD8+ T cells sorted from blood. The source is a woman younger than 45 in good health.

The sample holds one count of this clone. This rearrangement joins TRBV13 to TRBJ2-1; 10 nucleotides agree with TRBD2. V lost 10 bases, J lost 6 bases, and 9 bases stayed unmatched. Germline loops: CDR1 PRHDT, CDR2 FYEKMQ (reference sequence). CDR3 size: 14 residues. CDR3 sequence: CATSGTSVSNEQFF. The CDR3 DNA follows: TGTGCCACCTCCGGGACTAGCGTAAGCAATGAGCAGTTCTTC.

This chain uses TRBV4-1 with TRBJ2-2, with 10 bases identical to TRBD1. The germline CDR1 and CDR2 sequences are MGHRA and YSYEKL. Trimming cost V 4 bases and J 7 bases; bases outside gene matches: 12. The CDR3 runs 17 residues. CDR3 bases: TGCGCCAGCAGCCCAGATTCCCGGACAGGGGGGATCGGGGAGCTGTTTTTT. Translation gives CASSPDSRTGGIGELFF.

The chain employs TRBV14 and TRBJ2-3, with 10 bases matching TRBD2. CDR1 is SGHDN, CDR2 FVKESK, per germline. The CDR3 consists of 18 residues. Losses at the gene ends were 1 base for V and 2 bases for J; bases not matched to a gene: 9. CDR3 DNA sequence: TGTGCCAGCAGCCAAGTTGGGCTAGCGGGAGCCTTCACAGATACGCAGTATTTT. It specifies CASSQVGLAGAFTDTQYF.